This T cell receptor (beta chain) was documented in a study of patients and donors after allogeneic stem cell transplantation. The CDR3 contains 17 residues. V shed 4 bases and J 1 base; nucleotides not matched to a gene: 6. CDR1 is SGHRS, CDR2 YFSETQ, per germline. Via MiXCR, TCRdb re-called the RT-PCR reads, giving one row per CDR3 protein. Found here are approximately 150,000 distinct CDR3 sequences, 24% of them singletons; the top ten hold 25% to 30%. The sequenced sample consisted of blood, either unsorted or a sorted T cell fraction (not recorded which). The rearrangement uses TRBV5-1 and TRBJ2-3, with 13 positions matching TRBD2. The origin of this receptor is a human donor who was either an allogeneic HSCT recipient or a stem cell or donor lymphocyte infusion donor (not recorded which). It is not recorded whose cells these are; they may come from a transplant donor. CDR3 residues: CASSPTGLAGGTDTQYF. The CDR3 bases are TGCGCCAGCAGCCCAACCGGACTAGCGGGGGGCACAGATACGCAGTATTTT.